Described below is a single T cell receptor (beta chain) sequence and its context. Profiled with immunoSEQ multiplex PCR; TCRdb holds only in-frame clones, not every one. The sample yields about 150,000 clones, around 81% seen once. The CDR3 contains 17 residues. Germline CDR1 and CDR2: MNHEY and SMNVEV (reference sequence). Losses at the gene ends were 8 bases for V and 0 bases for J; bases not matched to a gene: 11. This specimen belongs to a study of blood T cell repertoires in COVID-19. As for the study in general: The study drew acute and convalescent COVID-19 samples from the United States, Italy and Spain. In each case, the material was cDNA or gDNA derived from T cells, B-cell-depleted T cells, or PBMCs.

The clonotype originates from a man in his 70s with active or convalescent COVID-19. Source material: peripheral blood. V is TRBV27 and J is TRBJ2-3; 10 bases are shared with TRBD2. The CDR3 protein is CASGGLAGVESTDTQYF. The CDR3 DNA sequence: TGTGCCAGCGGGGGGCTAGCGGGGGTCGAGAGCACAGATACGCAGTATTTT.